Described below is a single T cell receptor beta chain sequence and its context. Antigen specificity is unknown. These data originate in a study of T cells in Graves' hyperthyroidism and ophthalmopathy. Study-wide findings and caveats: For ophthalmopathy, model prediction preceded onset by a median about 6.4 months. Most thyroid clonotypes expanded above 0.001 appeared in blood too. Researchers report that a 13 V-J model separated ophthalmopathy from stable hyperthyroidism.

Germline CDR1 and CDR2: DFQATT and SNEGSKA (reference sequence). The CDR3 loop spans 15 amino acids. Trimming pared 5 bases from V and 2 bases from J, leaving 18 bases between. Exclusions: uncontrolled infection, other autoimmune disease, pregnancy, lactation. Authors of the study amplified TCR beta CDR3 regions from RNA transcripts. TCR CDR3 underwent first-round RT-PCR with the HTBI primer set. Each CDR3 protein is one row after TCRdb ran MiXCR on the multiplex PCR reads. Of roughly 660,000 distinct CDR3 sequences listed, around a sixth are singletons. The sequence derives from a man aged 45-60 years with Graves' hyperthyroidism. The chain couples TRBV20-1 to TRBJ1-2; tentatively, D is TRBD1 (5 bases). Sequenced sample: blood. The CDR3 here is CSAWWDQGANYGYTF. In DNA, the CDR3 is TGCAGTGCTTGGTGGGATCAAGGGGCGAACTATGGCTACACCTTC.